This TCR beta chain was captured by sequencing in a study of blood T cell repertoires in COVID-19 (dated by TCRdb to about 2020). For context, the study as a whole: Samples covering the acute and convalescent phases of COVID-19 were provided by collaborators in the United States, Italy and Spain. The material from the prospective study consisted of cDNA or gDNA derived from T cells, B-cell-depleted T cells, or PBMCs. The dataset comprised deeply sampled blood TCRbeta repertoires from subjects exposed to, actively infected with, or recovered from COVID-19. Samples were obtained from the ongoing ImmuneRACE study (first 160 participants) and from some 1,200 subjects provided by 6 global collaborators. The sample metadata nearly always contained a de-identified subject ID, COVID-19 status, age in years and sex. HLA class I and class II types, where available, came from metadata supplied by the sample provider rather than from assay-based typing. The repertoires were released in a freely available public database intended as a resource for research on the immune response to SARS-CoV-2.

CDR1 and CDR2 are read off the germline V gene as ENHRY and SYGVKD. Including the terminal cysteine and phenylalanine, the CDR3 comprises 14 residues. Only CDR3 DNA is held: 42 bases, read in frame from base 1. At the junction V is shortened by 5 bases and J by 7 bases; bases outside the gene matches: 6. In Seattle, one collaborating source enrolled patients while the infection was active and tracked those patients longitudinally over the course of disease. Each collaborating institution followed its own protocols to collect whole blood in K2EDTA tubes. Collaborator samples were shipped for TCRbeta analysis as frozen whole blood, isolated PBMCs, or DNA extracted from either sample type. TCRbeta CDR3 regions were amplified from genomic DNA by means of the immunoSEQ Assay, a bias-controlled multiplex PCR. The study's own analysis went as follows. The number of nucleated cells in each sample was estimated by amplification of reference gene primers within the assay. To quantify the absolute abundance of each unique TCRbeta CDR3 rearrangement, sequence reads were collapsed and filtered. Productive Simpson clonality was computed per sample as the square root of Simpson's diversity index over productive rearrangements. The clones in this table, taken by TCRdb from immuneACCESS, are in-frame only. Not every clone is retained; where verified, under half of the shortfall comes from an unresolved V gene, and the cause of the rest is unknown. V, J and clone size were drawn from that table, and D and trimming were deduced from the DNA. Across this sample there are about 370,000 clones, with around 87% seen only once. The ten most abundant clones make up under 11% of the sample.

The full study reports these points: The amount of clinical and demographic metadata varied by source and participant and was provided uncurated.

In the case of this clone: Its antigen is currently not known. It has no much larger one-base neighbor in the sample; base qualities were not kept.

The chain is made from TRBV10-3 and TRBJ2-7, with TRBD1 matching 12 junction bases. This clonotype originated in a woman aged 25 to 39 with COVID-19, enrolled during active disease. Specimen: peripheral blood. The nucleotide sequence reads TGTGCCATCAGTCCCCGGGACAGGGGGCAGGAGCAGTACTTC. The encoded protein is CAISPRDRGQEQYF.